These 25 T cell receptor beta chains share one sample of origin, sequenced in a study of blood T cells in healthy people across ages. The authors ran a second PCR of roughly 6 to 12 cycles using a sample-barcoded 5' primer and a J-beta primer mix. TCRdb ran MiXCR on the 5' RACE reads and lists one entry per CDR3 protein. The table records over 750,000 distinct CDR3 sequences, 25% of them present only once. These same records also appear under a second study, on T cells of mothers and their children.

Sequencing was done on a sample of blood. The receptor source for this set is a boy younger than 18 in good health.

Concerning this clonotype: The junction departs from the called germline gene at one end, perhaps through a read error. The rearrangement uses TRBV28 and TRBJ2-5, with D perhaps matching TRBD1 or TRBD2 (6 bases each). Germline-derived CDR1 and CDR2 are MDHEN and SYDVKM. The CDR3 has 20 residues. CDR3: CASILLPEGGQSTPQKTQYF. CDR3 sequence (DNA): TGTGCCAGCATTTTATTGCCCGAGGGGGGTCAGTCTACCCCGCAGAAGACCCAGTACTTC.

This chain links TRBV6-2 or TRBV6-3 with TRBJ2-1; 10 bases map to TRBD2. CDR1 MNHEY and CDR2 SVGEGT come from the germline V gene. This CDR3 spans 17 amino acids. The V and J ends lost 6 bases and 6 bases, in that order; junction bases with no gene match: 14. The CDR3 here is CASRPPEGAGGLNEQFF. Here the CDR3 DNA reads TGTGCCAGCAGGCCCCCTGAGGGAGCGGGGGGGCTCAATGAGCAGTTCTTC.

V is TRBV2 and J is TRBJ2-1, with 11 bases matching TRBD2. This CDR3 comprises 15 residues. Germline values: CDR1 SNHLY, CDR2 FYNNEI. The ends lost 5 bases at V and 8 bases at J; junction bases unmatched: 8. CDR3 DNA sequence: TGTGCCAGCAGTCCTCTAGCGGGAGGACCGGATGAGCAGTTCTTC. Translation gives CASSPLAGGPDEQFF.

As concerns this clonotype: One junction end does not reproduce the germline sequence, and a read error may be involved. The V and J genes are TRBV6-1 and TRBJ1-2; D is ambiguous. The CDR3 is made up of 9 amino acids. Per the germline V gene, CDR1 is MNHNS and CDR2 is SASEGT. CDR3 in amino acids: CASSESDSF. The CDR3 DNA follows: TGTGCCAGCAGTGAATCAGATAGCTTC.

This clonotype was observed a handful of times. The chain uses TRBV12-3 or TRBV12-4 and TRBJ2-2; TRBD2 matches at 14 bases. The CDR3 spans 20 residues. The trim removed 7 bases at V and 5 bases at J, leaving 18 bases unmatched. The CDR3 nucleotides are TGTGCCAGCACTAACCCGAAGCCGGGACTAGCGGGAGTACGGACCGGGGAGCTGTTTTTT. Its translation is CASTNPKPGLAGVRTGELFF.

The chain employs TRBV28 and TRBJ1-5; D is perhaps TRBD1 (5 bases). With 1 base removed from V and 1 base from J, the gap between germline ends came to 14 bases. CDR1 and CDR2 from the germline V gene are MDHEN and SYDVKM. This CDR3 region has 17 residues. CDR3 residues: CASSLLGQGGSNQPQHF. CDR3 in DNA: TGTGCCAGCAGTTTATTGGGTCAGGGTGGGAGCAATCAGCCCCAGCATTTT.

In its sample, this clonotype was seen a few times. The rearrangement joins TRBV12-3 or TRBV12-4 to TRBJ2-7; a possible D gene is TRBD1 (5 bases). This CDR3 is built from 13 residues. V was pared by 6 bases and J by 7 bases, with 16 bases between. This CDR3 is CASRGTGGREQYF. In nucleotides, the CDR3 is TGTGCCAGCAGAGGTACAGGCGGACGGGAGCAGTACTTC.

The CDR3 coding sequence is TGTGCCAGCACCAGGGACGAAAACTATGGCTACACCTTC. It encodes CASTRDENYGYTF. The rearrangement joins TRBV6-2 or TRBV6-3 to TRBJ1-2; maybe TRBD1 (5 bases). Germline CDR1 and CDR2: MNHEY and SVGEGT. V dropped 7 bases and J dropped 2 bases, with 11 bases sitting between them. The CDR3 sequence is 13 residues long.

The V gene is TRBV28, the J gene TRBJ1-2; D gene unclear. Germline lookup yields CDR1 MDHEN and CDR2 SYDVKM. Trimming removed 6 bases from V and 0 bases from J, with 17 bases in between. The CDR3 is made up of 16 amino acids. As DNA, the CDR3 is TGTGCCAGCAGAAACTTCTATGAAAGCTCTAACTATGGCTACACCTTC. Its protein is CASRNFYESSNYGYTF.

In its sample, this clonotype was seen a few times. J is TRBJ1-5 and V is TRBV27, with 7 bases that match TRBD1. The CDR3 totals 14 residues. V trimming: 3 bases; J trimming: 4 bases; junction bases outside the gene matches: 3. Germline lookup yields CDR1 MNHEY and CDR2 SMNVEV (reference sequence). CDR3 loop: CASSLTGWNQPQHF. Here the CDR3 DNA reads TGTGCCAGCAGTTTGACAGGGTGGAATCAGCCCCAGCATTTT.

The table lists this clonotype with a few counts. CDR3 nucleotides: TGTGCCAGCAGCTCACTAGCGGGAACGTGGAATGAGCAGTTCTTC. The encoded protein is CASSSLAGTWNEQFF. The chain is built from TRBV7-2 and TRBJ2-1; 10 nucleotides line up with TRBD2. V trimming: 4 bases; J trimming: 7 bases; junction bases outside the gene matches: 7. The CDR3 covers 15 residues. Germline V lookup: CDR1 SGHTA, CDR2 FQGNSA.

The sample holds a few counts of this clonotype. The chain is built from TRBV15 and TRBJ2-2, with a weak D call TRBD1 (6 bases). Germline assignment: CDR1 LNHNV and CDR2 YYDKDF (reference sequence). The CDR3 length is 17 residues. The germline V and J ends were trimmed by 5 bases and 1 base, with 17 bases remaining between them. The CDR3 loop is CATSPPGTIMNTGELFF. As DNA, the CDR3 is TGTGCCACCAGCCCGCCTGGGACAATCATGAACACCGGGGAGCTGTTTTTT. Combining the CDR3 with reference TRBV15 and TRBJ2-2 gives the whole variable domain DAMVIQNPRYQVTQFGKPVTLSCSQTLNHNVMYWYQQKSSQAPKLLFHYYDKDFNNEADTPDNFQSRRPNTSFCFLDIRSPGLGDTAMYLCATSPPGTIMNTGELFFGEGSRLTVL.

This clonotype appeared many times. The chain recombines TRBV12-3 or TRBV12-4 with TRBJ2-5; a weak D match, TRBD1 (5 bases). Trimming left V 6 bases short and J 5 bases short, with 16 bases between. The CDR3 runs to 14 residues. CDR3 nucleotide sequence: TGTGCCAGCAGCTACTCAGGGTCTGGGGAGACCCAGTACTTC. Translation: CASSYSGSGETQYF.

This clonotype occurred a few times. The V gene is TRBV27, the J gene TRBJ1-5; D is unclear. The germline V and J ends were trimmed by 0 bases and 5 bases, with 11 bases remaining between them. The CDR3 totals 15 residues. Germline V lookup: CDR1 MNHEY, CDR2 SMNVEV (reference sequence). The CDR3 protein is CASSLSAGRDQPQHF. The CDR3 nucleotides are TGTGCCAGCAGTTTATCAGCGGGGAGGGATCAGCCCCAGCATTTT.

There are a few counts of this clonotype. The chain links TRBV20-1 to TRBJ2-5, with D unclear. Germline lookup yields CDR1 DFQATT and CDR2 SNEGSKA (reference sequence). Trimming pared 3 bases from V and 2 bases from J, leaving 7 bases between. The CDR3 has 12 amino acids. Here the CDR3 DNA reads TGCAGTGCTAGGGGGTGGCAAGAGACCCAGTACTTC. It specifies CSARGWQETQYF.

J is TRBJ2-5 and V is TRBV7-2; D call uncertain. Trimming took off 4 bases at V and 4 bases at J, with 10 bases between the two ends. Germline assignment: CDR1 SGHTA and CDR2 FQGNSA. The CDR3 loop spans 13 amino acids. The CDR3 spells CASSYPLIETQYF. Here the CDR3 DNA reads TGTGCCAGCAGCTACCCGCTTATAGAGACCCAGTACTTC.

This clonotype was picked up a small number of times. CDR3: CASSGGTGRMGTQYF. The CDR3 DNA follows: TGTGCCAGCAGTGGGGGGACAGGTCGCATGGGGACCCAGTACTTC. The chain employs TRBV25-1 and TRBJ2-5; 8 bases line up with TRBD1. CDR3 size: 15 residues. Germline V lookup: CDR1 MGHDK, CDR2 SYGVNS. Germline trimming cut 4 bases from V and 7 bases from J; bases unmatched to any gene: 11.

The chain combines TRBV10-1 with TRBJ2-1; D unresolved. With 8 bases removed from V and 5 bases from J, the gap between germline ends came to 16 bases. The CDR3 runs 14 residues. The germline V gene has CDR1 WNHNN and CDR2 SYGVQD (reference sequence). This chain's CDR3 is CASAGDSTDNEQFF. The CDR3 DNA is TGCGCCAGCGCCGGTGACTCGACCGACAATGAGCAGTTCTTC.

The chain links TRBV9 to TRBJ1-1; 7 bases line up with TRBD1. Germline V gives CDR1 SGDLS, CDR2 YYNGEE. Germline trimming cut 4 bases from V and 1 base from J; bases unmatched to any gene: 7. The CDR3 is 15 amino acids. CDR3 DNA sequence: TGTGCCAGCAGCCCCAGACAGGGACAGAACACTGAAGCTTTCTTT. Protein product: CASSPRQGQNTEAFF.

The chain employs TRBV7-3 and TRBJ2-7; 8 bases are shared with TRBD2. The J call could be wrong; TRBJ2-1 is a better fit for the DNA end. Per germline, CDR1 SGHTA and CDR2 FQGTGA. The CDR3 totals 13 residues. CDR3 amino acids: CARKRESYNEQFF. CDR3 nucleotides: TGTGCCAGAAAGCGGGAGTCCTACAATGAGCAGTTCTTC.

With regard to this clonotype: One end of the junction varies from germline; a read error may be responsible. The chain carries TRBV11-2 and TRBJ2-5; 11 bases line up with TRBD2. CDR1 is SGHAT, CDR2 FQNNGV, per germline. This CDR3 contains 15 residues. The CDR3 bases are TGTGCCAGCAGCGAACTAGCGGGAGCCTACAATGAGCAGCTCTTC. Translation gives CASSELAGAYNEQLF.

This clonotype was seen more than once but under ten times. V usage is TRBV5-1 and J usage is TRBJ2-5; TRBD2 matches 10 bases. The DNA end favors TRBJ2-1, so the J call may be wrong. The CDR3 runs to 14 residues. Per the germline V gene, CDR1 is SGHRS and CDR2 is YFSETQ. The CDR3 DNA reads TGCGCCAGTAGGGCTAGCGGGAGATGGGGACACCAGTTCTTC. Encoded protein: CASRASGRWGHQFF.

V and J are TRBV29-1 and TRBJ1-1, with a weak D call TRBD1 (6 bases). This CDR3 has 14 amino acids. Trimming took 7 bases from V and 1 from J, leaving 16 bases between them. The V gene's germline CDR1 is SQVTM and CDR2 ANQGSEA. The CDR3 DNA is TGCAGCGCACGCCTGGGACACTCGAACACTGAAGCTTTCTTT. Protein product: CSARLGHSNTEAFF. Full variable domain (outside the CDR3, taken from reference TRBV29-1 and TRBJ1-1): SAVISQKPSRDICQRGTSLTIQCQVDSQVTMMFWYRQQPGQSLTLIATANQGSEATYESGFVIDKFPISRPNLTFSTLTVSNMSPEDSSIYLCSARLGHSNTEAFFGQGTRLTVV.

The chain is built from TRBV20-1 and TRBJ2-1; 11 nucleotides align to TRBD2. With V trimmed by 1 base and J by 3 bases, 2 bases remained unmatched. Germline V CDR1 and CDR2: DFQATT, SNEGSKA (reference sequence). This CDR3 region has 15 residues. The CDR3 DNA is TGCAGTGCTAGAGGGACTAGCGGGTACTACAATGAGCAGTTCTTC. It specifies CSARGTSGYYNEQFF.

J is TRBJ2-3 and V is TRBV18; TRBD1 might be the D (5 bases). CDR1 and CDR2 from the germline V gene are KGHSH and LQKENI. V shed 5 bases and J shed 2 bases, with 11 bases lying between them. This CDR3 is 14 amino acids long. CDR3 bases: TGTGCCAGCTCAGCCCCGGACAACACAGATACGCAGTATTTT. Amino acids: CASSAPDNTDTQYF.